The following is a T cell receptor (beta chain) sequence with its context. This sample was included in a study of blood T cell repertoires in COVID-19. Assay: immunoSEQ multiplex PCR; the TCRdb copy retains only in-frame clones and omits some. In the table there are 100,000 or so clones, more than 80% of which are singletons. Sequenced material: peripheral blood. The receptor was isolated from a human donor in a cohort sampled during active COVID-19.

The CDR3 DNA is TGTGCCAGCAGTTCAACAGGGGGAGCTAACTATGGCTACACCTTC. Its translation is CASSSTGGANYGYTF. The chain has TRBV28 and TRBJ1-2, with 8 bases identical to TRBD1. Trimming cost V 4 bases and J 0 bases; bases outside gene matches: 4. Germline V CDR1 and CDR2: MDHEN, SYDVKM. This CDR3 has 15 residues.